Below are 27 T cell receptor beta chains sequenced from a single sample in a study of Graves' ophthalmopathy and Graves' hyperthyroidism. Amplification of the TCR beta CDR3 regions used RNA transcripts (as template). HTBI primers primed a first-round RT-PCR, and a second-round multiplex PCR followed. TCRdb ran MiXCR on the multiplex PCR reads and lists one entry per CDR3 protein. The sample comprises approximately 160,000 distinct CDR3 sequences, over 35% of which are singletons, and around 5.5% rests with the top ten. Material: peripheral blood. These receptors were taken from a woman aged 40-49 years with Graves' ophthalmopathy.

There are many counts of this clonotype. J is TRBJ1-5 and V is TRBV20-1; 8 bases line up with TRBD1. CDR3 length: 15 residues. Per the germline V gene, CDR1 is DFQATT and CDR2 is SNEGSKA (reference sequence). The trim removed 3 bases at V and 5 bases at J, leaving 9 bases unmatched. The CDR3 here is CSASYRGSTDQPQHF. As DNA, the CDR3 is TGCAGTGCTAGTTACAGGGGGTCAACGGATCAGCCCCAGCATTTT.

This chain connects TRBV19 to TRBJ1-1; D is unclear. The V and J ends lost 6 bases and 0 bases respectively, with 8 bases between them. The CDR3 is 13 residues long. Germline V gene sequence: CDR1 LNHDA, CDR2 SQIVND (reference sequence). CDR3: CASRSSVNTEAFF. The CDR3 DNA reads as TGTGCCAGTAGGTCGTCGGTGAACACTGAAGCTTTCTTT.

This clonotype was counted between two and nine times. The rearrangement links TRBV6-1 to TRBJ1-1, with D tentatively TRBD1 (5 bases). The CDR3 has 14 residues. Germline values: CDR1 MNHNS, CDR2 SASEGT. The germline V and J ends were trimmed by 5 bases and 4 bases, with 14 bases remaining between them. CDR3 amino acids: CASSPLGTGTEAFF. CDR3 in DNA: TGTGCCAGCAGTCCTCTGGGGACGGGCACTGAAGCTTTCTTT.

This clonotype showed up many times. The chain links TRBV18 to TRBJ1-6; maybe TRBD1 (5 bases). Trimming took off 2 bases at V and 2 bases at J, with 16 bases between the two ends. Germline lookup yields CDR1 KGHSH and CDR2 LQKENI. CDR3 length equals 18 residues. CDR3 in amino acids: CASSPVTGGTAYNSPLHF. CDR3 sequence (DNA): TGTGCCAGCTCACCAGTAACAGGAGGTACCGCCTATAATTCACCCCTCCACTTT.

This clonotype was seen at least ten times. The CDR3 region is CASSFGQGDTEAFF. The CDR3 DNA reads as TGCGCCAGCAGCTTTGGACAGGGTGACACTGAAGCTTTCTTT. V usage is TRBV4-1 and J usage is TRBJ1-1, with TRBD1 identical over 8 bases. V gave up 5 bases and J gave up 3 bases; unmatched junction bases: 5. This CDR3 has 14 residues. CDR1 and CDR2 from the germline V gene are MGHRA and YSYEKL.

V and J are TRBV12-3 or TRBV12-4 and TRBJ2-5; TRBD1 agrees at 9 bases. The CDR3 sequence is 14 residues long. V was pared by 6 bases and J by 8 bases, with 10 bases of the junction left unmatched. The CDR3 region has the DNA TGTGCCAGCAGCCTACAGGACAGGGGAGGCACCCAGTACTTC. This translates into CASSLQDRGGTQYF.

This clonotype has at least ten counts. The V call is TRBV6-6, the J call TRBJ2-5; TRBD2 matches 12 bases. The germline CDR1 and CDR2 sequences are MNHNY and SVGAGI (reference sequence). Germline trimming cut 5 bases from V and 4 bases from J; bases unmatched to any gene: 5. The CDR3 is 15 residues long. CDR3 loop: CASSRTSGIGETQYF. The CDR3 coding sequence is TGTGCCAGCAGTCGGACTAGCGGGATTGGAGAGACCCAGTACTTC.

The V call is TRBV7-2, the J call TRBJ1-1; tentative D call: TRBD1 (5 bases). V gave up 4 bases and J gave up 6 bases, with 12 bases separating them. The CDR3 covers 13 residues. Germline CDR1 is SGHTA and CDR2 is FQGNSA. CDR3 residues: CASSSHMTAEAFF. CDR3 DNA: TGTGCCAGCAGCTCCCATATGACAGCTGAAGCTTTCTTT.

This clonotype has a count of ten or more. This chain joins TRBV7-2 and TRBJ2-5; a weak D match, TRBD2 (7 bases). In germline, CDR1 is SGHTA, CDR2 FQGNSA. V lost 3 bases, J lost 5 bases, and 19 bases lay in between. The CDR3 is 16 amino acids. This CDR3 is CASSFGAGAGVETQYF. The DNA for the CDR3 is TGTGCCAGCAGCTTCGGGGCGGGGGCTGGGGTTGAGACCCAGTACTTC.

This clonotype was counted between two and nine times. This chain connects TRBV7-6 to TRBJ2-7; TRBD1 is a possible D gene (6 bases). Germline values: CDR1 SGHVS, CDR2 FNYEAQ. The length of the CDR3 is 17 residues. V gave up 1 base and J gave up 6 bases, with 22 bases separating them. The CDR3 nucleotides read TGTGCCAGCAGCTTAGAAGGGGGTCTTGGCCGGGTCTCCGAGCAGTACTTC. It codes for CASSLEGGLGRVSEQYF.

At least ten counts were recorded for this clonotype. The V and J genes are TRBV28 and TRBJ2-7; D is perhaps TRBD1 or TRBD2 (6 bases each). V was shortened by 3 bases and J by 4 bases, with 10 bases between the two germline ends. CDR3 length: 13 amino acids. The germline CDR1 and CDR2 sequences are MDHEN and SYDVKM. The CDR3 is CASSFGGLYEQYF. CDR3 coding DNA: TGTGCCAGCAGTTTTGGGGGGCTTTACGAGCAGTACTTC. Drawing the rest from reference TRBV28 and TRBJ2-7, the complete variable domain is DVKVTQSSRYLVKRTGEKVFLECVQDMDHENMFWYRQDPGLGLRLIYFSYDVKMKEKGDIPEGYSVSREKKERFSLILESASTNQTSMYLCASSFGGLYEQYFGPGTRLTVT.

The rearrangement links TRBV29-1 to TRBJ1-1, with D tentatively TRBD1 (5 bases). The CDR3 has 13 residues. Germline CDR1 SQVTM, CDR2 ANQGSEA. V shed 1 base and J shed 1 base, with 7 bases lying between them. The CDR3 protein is CSVEVTENTEAFF. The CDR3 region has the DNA TGCAGCGTTGAAGTGACAGAGAACACTGAAGCTTTCTTT.

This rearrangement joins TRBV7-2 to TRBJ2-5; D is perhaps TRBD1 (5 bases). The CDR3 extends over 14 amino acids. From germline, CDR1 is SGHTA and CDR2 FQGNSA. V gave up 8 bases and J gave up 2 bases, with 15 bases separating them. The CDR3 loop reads CASSPSRGQETQYF. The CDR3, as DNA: TGTGCCAGCTCCCCGTCAAGGGGTCAAGAGACCCAGTACTTC.

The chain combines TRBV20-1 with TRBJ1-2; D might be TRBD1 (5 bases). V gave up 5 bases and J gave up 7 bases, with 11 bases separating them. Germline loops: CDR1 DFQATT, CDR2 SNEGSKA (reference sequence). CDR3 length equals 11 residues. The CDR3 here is CSAGRTRGYTF. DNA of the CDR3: TGCAGTGCTGGGCGGACACGTGGCTACACCTTC.

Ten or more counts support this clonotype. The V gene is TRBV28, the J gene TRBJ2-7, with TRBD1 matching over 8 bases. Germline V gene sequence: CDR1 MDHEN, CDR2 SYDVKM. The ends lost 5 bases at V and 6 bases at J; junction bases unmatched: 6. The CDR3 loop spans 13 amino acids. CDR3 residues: CASSQGQGPEQYF. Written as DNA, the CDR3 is TGTGCCAGCAGTCAAGGACAGGGCCCCGAGCAGTACTTC.

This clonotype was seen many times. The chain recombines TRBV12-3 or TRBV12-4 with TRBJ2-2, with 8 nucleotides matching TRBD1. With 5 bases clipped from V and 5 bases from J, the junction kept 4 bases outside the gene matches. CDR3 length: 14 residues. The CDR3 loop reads CASSPTGGTGELFF. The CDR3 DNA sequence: TGTGCCAGCAGTCCAACAGGGGGGACCGGGGAGCTGTTTTTT.

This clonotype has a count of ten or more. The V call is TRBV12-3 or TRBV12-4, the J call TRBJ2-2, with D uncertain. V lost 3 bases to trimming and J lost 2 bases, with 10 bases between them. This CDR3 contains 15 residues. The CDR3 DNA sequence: TGTGCCAGCAGTTTGTCATTACCTAACACCGGGGAGCTGTTTTTT. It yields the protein CASSLSLPNTGELFF.

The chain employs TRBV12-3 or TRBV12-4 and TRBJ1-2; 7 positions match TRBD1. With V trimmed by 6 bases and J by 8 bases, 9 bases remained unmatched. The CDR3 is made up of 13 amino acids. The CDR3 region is CASRGSGQSGYTF. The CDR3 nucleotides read TGTGCCAGCAGGGGATCGGGACAGAGCGGCTACACCTTC.

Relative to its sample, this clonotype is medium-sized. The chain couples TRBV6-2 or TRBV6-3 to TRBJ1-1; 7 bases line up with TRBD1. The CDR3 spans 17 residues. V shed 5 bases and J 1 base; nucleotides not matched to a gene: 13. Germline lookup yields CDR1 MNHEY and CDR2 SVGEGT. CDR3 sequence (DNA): TGTGCCAGCAGTCACCGGACAGGCCAAGTTCCGAACACTGAAGCTTTCTTT. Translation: CASSHRTGQVPNTEAFF.

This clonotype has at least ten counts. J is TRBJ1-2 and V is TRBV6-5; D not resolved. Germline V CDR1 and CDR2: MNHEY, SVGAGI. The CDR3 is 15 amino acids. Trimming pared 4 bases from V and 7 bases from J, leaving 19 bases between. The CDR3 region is CASSFRRQASTGYTF. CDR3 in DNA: TGTGCCAGCAGTTTCCGCAGACAAGCCTCTACTGGCTACACCTTC.

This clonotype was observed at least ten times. The CDR3 coding sequence is TGTGCCAGCTCACTGGAACGGCAGAACTATGGCTACACCTTC. Protein product: CASSLERQNYGYTF. The chain joins TRBV18 to TRBJ1-2, with D hard to call. Trimming shortened V by 4 bases and J by 2 bases, and 11 bases separated the two germline ends. This CDR3 region has 14 residues. Germline V lookup: CDR1 KGHSH, CDR2 LQKENI.

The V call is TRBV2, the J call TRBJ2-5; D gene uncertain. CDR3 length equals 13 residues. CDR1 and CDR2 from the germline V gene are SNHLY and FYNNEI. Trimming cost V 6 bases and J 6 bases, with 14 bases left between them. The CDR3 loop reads CASRLPHLKTQYF. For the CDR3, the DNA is TGTGCCAGCAGGCTTCCTCACTTGAAGACCCAGTACTTC.

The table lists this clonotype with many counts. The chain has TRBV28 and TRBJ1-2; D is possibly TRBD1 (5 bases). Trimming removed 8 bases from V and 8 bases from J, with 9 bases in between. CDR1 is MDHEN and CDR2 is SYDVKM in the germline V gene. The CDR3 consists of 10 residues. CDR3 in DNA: TGTGCCAGCGCGGGGACGGGCTACACCTTC. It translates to CASAGTGYTF.

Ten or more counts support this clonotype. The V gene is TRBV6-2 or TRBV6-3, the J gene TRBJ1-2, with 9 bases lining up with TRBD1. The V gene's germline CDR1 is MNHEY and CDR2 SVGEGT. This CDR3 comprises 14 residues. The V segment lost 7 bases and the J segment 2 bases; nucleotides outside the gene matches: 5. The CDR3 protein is CASNSDRGNYGYTF. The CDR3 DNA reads TGTGCCAGCAATTCGGACAGGGGCAACTATGGCTACACCTTC.

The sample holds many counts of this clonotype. The chain's CDR3 is CASSVDMKTQYF. CDR3 sequence (DNA): TGTGCCAGCAGCGTAGACATGAAGACCCAGTACTTC. The V and J genes are TRBV9 and TRBJ2-5; no reliable D call. V was pared by 0 bases and J by 6 bases, with 6 bases between. Germline V lookup: CDR1 SGDLS, CDR2 YYNGEE. The CDR3 is made up of 12 amino acids.

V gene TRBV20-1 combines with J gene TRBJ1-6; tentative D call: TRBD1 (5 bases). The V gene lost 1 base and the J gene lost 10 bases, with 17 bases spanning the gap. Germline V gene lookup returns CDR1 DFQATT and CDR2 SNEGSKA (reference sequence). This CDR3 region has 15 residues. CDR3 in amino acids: CSARGVRGAGSPLHF. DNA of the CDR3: TGCAGTGCTAGAGGGGTGAGGGGAGCGGGATCACCCCTCCACTTT.

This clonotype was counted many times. The CDR3 here is CASSYQGNNSPLHF. The CDR3 DNA follows: TGTGCCAGCAGTTATCAAGGGAATAATTCACCCCTCCACTTT. This chain joins TRBV6-5 and TRBJ1-6; D gene uncertain. The CDR3 runs 14 residues. The V end lost 3 bases, the J end lost 5 bases, and 8 bases lay between the germline ends. Looked up from germline, CDR1 is MNHEY and CDR2 is SVGAGI.